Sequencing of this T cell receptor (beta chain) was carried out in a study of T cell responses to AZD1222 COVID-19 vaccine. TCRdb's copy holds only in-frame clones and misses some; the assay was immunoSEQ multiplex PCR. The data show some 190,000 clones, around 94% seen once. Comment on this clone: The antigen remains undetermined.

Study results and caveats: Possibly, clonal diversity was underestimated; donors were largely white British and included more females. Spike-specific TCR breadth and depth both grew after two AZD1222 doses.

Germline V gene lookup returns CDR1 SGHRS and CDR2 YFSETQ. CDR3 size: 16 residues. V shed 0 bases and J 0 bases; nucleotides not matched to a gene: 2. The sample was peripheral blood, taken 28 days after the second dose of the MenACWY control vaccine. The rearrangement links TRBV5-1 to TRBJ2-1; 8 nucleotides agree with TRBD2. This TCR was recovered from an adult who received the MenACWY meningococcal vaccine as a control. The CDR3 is CASSLVSGASYNEQFF. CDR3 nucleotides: TGCGCCAGCAGCTTGGTTAGCGGGGCCTCCTACAATGAGCAGTTCTTC.